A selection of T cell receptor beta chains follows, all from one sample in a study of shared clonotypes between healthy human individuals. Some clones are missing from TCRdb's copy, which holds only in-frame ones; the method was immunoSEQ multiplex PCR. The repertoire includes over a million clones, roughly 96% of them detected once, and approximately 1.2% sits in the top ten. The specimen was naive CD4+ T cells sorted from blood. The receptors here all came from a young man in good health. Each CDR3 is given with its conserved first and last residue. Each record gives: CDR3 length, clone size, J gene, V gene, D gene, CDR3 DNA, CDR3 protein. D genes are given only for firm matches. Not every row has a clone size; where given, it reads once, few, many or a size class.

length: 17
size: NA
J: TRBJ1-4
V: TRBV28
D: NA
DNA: TGTGCCAGCAGTTTAGCCCGAGGGGGAGGGATGAATGAAAAACTGTTTTTT
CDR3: CASSLARGGGMNEKLFF

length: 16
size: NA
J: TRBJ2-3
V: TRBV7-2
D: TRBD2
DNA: TGTGCCAGCAGCTTAGTAGGGACTAGCGAGACAGATACGCAGTATTTT
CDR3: CASSLVGTSETDTQYF

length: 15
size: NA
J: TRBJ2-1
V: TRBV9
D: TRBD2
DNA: TGTGCCAGCAGCCATAGCGGGAGGATTACCAATGAGCAGTTCTTC
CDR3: CASSHSGRITNEQFF

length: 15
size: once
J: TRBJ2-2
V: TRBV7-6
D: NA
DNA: TGTGCCAGCAGCTTAAAAACAAGAGGCCCCGGGGAGCTGTTTTTT
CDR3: CASSLKTRGPGELFF

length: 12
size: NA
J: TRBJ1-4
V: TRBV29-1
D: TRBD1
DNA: TGCAGCGCCTCGGGACAGGATATACAGCTGTTTTTT
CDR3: CSASGQDIQLFF

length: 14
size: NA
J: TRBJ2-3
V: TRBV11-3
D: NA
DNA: TGTGCCAGCAGCTCCCGGGCCCTTAGGGATACGCAGTATTTT
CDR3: CASSSRALRDTQYF

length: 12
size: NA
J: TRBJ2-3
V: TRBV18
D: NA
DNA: TGTGCCAGCTCACCTCGGGAGGATACGCAGTATTTT
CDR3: CASSPREDTQYF

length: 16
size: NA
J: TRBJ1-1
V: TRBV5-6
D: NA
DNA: TGTGCCAGCAGCTTTTTTGGGGCTTCCTTGAACACTGAAGCTTTCTTT
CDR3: CASSFFGASLNTEAFF

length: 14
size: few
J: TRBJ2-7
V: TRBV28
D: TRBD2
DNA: TGTGCCAGCAACGAGCGGGAGAGCTCCTACGAGCAGTACTTC
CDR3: CASNERESSYEQYF

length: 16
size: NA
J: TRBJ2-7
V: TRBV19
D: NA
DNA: TGTGCCAGTAGCCTCATCCCACGACAGAGAGCCTACGAGCAGTACTTC
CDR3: CASSLIPRQRAYEQYF

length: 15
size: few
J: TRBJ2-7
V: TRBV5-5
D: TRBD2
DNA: TGTGCCAGCAGCTTGGCTAGCGGGAGGAACTACGAGCAGTACTTC
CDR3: CASSLASGRNYEQYF

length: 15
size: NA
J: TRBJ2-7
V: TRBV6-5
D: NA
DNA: TGTGCCAGCAGTTACGGGGGGCCAATCTCCTACGAGCAGTACTTC
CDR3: CASSYGGPISYEQYF

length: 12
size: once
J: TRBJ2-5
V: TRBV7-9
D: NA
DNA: TGTGCCAGCAGGCGGTATCTCGGTACCCAGTACTTC
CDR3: CASRRYLGTQYF

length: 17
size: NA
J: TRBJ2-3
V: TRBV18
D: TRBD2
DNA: TGTGCCAGCTCACCGCTCCGAGGACTAGCGGGTATGGATACGCAGTATTTT
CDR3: CASSPLRGLAGMDTQYF

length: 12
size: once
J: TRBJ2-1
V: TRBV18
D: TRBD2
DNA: TGTGCCAGCTCGATAGCGGGTAATGAGCAGTTCTTC
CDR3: CASSIAGNEQFF

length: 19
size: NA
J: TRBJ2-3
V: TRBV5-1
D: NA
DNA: TGCGCCAGCAGCTTTGGGACTACACAGACAGGGAGAAGAACAGATACGCAGTATTTT
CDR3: CASSFGTTQTGRRTDTQYF

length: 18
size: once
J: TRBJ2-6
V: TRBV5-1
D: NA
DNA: TGCGCCAGCACCAGAGGGGGGACGGATCTCTCTGGGGCCAACGTCCTGACTTTC
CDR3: CASTRGGTDLSGANVLTF

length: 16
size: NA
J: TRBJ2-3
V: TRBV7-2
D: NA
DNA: TGTGCCAGCAGCTTAGCAGGGGGGTTTTCTGCAGATACGCAGTATTTT
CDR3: CASSLAGGFSADTQYF

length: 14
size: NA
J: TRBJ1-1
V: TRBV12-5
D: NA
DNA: TGTGCTAGTGGACCTGGACGGCTGAACACTGAAGCTTTCTTT
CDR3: CASGPGRLNTEAFF

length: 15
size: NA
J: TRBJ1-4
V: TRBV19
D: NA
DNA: TGTGCCAGTAGTATATATCCTCGGGAAGGTGAAAAACTGTTTTTT
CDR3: CASSIYPREGEKLFF

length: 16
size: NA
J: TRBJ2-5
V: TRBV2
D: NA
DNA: TGTGCCAGCAGTGGAGGGGGGCGGGAAGGAATAGAGACCCAGTACTTC
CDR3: CASSGGGREGIETQYF

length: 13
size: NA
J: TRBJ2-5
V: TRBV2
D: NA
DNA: TGTGCCAGCAGTGAAATAAGACAAGAGACCCAGTACTTC
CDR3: CASSEIRQETQYF

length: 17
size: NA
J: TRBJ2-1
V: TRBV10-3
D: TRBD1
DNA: TGTGCCGCCAAAAGGGGAACCGGGACAGGGGACTACAATGAGCAGTTCTTC
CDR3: CAAKRGTGTGDYNEQFF

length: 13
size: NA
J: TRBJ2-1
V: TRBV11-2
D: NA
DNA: TGTGCCAGCAGCTCGGCCTCGCGGCTGGTGGAGTTCTTC
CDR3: CASSSASRLVEFF

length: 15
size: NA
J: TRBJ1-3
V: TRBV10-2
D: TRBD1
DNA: TGCGCCAGCAGAGGGACAGCTACAACTGGAAACACCATATATTTT
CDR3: CASRGTATTGNTIYF

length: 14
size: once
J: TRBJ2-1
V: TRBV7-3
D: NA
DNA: TGTGCCAGCAGCTTAGGTTCCTGGGGGGCAATCCGGATCTTC
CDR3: CASSLGSWGAIRIF

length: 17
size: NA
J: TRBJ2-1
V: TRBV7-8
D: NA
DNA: TGTGCCAGCAGCCCTCTTATTGTGGCGGGATATGGCAATGAGCAGTTCTTC
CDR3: CASSPLIVAGYGNEQFF

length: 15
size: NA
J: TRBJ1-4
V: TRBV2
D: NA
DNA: TGTGCCAGCAGTGACTTGGGAGGGCCGGGGGAAAAACTGTTTTTT
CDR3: CASSDLGGPGEKLFF

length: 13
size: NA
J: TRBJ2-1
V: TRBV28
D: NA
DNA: TGTGCCAGCAGTTTAACGGCCAACAATGAGCAGTTCTTC
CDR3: CASSLTANNEQFF